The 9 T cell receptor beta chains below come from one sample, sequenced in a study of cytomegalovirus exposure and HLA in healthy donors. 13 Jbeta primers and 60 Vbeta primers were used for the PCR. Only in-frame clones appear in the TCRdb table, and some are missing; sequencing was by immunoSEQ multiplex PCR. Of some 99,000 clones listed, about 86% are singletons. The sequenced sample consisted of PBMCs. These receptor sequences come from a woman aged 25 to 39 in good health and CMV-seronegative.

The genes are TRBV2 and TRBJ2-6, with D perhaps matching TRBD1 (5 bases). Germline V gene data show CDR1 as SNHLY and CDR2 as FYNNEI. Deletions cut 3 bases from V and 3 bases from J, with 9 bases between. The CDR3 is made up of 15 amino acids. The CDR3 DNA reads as TGTGCCAGCAGTGACAGGGTCAATGGGGCCAACGTCCTGACTTTC. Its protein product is CASSDRVNGANVLTF. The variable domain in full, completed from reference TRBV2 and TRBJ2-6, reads EPEVTQTPSHQVTQMGQEVILRCVPISNHLYFYWYRQILGQKVEFLVSFYNNEISEKSEIFDDQFSVERPDGSNFTLKIRSTKLEDSAMYFCASSDRVNGANVLTFGAGSRLTVL.

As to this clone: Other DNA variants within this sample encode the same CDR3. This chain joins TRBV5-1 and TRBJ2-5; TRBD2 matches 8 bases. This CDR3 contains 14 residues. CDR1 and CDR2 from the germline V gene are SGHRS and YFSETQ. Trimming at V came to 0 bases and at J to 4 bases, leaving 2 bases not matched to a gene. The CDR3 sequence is CASSLGGLGETQYF. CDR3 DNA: TGCGCCAGCAGCTTGGGGGGACTAGGAGAGACCCAGTACTTC.

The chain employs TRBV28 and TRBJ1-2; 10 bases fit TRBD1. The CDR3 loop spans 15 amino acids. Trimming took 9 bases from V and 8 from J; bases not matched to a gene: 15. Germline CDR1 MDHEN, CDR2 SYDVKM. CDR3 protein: CASGPSADRGSGYTF. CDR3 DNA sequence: TGTGCCAGTGGACCCAGTGCGGACAGGGGGAGCGGCTACACCTTC.

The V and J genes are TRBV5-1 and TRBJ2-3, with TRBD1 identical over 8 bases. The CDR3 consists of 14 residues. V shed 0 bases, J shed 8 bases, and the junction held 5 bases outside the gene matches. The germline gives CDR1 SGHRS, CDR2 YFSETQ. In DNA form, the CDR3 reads TGCGCCAGCAGCTTGGCCCAACAGGGGGGTACGCAGTATTTT. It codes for CASSLAQQGGTQYF.

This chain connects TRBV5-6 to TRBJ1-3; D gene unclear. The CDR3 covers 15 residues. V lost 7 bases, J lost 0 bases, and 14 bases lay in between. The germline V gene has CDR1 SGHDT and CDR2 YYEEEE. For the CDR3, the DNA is TGTGCCAGCCGACCAGGCGGGGTCTCTGGAAACACCATATATTTT. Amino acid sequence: CASRPGGVSGNTIYF. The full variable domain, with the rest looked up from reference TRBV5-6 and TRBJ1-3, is DAGVTQSPTHLIKTRGQQVTLRCSPKSGHDTVSWYQQALGQGPQFIFQYYEEEERQRGNFPDRFSGHQFPNYSSELNVNALLLGDSALYLCASRPGGVSGNTIYFGEGSWLTVV.

This chain's CDR3 is CASSLRGNYGYTF. The CDR3 nucleotides are TGTGCCAGCAGCTTAAGAGGGAACTATGGCTACACCTTC. J is TRBJ1-2 and V is TRBV7-9; the D is unclear. V dropped 2 bases and J dropped 2 bases, with 6 bases sitting between them. Germline CDR1 is SEHNR and CDR2 is FQNEAQ (reference sequence). The CDR3 contains 13 residues.

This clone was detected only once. The CDR3 bases are TGTGCCAGCAGCCCCGTGGGGGAGGCCGGGGAGCTGTTTTTT. Its translation is CASSPVGEAGELFF. The rearrangement joins TRBV6-6 to TRBJ2-2, with D possibly TRBD2 on 6 matching bases. The germline V gene has CDR1 MNHNY and CDR2 SVGAGI (reference sequence). Trimming shortened V by 6 bases and J by 6 bases, and 14 bases separated the two germline ends. This CDR3 region has 14 residues.

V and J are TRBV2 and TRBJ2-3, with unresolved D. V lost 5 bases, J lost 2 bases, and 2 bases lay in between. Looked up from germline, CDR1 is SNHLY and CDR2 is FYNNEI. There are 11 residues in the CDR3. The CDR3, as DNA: TGTGCCAGCAGTCTCACAGATACGCAGTATTTT. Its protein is CASSLTDTQYF.

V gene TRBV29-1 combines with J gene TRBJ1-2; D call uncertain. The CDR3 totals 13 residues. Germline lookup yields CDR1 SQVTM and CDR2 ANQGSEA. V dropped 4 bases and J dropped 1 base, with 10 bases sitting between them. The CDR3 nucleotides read TGCAGCGTTGGGGCAGGAAGTAACTATGGCTACACCTTC. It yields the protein CSVGAGSNYGYTF.